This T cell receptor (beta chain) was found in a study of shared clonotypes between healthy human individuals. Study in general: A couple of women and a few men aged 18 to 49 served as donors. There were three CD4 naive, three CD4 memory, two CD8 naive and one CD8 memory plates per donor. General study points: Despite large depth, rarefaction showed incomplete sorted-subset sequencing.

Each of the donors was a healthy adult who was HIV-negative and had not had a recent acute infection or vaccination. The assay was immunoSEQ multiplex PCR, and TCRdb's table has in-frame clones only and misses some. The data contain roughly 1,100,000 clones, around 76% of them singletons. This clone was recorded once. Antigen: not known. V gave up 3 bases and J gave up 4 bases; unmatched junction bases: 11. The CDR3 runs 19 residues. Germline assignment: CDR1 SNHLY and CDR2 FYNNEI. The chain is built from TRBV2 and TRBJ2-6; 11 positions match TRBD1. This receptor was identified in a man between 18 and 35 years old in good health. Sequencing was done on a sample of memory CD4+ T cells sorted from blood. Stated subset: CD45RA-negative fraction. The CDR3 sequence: CASSDSPGQGALGANVLTF. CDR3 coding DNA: TGTGCCAGCAGTGATAGTCCCGGACAGGGGGCGCTCGGGGCCAACGTCCTGACTTTC.